The TCR beta chain under discussion was sequenced for a study of blood T cell repertoires in COVID-19. Produced via immunoSEQ multiplex PCR; TCRdb's table is partial and in-frame only. The sample lists around 170,000 clones; about 86% were seen once. The specimen was peripheral blood. The TCR comes from a woman in her 30s with active or convalescent COVID-19.

CDR3 nucleotides: TGTGCCAGCAGTGAAGCCAGACATACTTCACCCACAGATACGCAGTATTTT. This encodes CASSEARHTSPTDTQYF. The V call is TRBV6-1, the J call TRBJ2-3; D not certain. V shed 0 bases and J shed 2 bases, with 15 bases lying between them. Germline CDR1 and CDR2: MNHNS and SASEGT. CDR3 length: 17 residues.